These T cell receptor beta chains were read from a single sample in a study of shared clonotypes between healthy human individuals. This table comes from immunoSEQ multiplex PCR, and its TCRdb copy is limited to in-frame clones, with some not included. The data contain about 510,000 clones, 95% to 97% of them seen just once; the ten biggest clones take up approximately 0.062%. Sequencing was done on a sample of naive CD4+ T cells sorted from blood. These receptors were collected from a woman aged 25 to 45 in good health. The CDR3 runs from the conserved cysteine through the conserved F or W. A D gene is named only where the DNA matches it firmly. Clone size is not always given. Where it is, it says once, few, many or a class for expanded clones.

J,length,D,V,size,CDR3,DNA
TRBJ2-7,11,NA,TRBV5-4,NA,CASSSVVEQYF,TGTGCCAGCAGCTCGGTGGTCGAGCAGTACTTC
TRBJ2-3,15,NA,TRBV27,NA,CASSLAIAVTDTQYF,TGTGCCAGCAGTTTAGCGATAGCGGTCACAGATACGCAGTATTTT
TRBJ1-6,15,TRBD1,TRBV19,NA,CASTMGDSVNSPLHF,TGTGCCAGTACAATGGGGGACAGCGTTAATTCACCCCTCCACTTT
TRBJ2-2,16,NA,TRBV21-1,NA,CASSPFLAPNTGELFF,TGTGCCAGCAGCCCCTTCCTAGCACCCAACACCGGGGAGCTGTTTTTT
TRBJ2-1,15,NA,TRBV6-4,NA,CASSVLSSSYNEQFF,TGTGCCAGCAGTGTCTTGTCTAGCTCCTACAATGAGCAGTTCTTC
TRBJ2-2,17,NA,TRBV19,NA,CASSIRAGRGDTGELFF,TGTGCCAGTAGTATACGGGCAGGCAGGGGGGACACCGGGGAGCTGTTTTTT
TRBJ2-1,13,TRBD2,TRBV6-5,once,CASNQREANEQFF,TGTGCCAGCAATCAGCGGGAGGCCAATGAGCAGTTCTTC
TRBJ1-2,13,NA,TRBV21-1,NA,CASSKGGIYGYTF,TGTGCCAGCAGCAAAGGGGGAATCTATGGCTACACCTTC
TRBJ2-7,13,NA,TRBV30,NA,CAWTTDEGSEQYF,TGTGCCTGGACTACCGACGAGGGCTCCGAGCAGTACTTC
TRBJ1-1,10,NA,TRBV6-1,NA,CAAKTSEAFF,TGTGCCGCCAAGACAAGTGAAGCTTTCTTT
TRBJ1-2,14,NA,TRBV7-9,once,CASSQNSNNYGYTF,TGTGCCAGCAGCCAGAACTCTAATAACTATGGCTACACCTTC
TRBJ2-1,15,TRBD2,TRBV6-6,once,CASSYSLAGPNEQFF,TGTGCCAGCAGTTACTCGCTAGCGGGACCGAATGAGCAGTTCTTC
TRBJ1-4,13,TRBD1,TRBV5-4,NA,CASTTGGGEKLFF,TGTGCCAGCACCACAGGGGGGGGTGAAAAACTGTTTTTT
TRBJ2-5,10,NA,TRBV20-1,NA,CSAKTETQYF,TGCAGTGCGAAAACTGAGACCCAGTACTTC
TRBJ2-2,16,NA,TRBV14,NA,CASSRRSGANTGELFF,TGTGCCAGCAGTCGCCGGTCAGGCGCGAACACCGGGGAGCTGTTTTTT
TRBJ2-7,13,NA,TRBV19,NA,CASSRDRASEQYF,TGTGCCAGTAGTAGAGACAGAGCGAGCGAGCAGTACTTC
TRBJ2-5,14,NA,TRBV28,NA,CASSLLARRKTQYF,TGTGCCAGCAGTTTATTGGCGAGACGGAAGACCCAGTACTTC
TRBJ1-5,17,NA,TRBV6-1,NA,CASSEASGGASNQPQHF,TGTGCCAGCAGTGAAGCGAGCGGGGGCGCGAGCAATCAGCCCCAGCATTTT
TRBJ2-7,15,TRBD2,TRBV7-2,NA,CASSSYSGSSYEQYF,TGTGCCAGCAGCTCCTACAGCGGGAGCTCCTACGAGCAGTACTTC
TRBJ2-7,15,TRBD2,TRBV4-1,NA,CASSQPTSGSYEQYF,TGCGCCAGCAGCCAACCTACTAGCGGCTCCTACGAGCAGTACTTC
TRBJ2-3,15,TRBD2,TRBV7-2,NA,CASSLTAGETDTQYF,TGTGCCAGCAGCTTAACAGCGGGAGAAACAGATACGCAGTATTTT
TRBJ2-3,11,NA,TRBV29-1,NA,CSVQGSDTQYF,TGCAGCGTTCAGGGTTCAGATACGCAGTATTTT
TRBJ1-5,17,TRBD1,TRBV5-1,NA,CASSLEPRGLRNQPQHF,TGCGCCAGCAGCTTAGAACCCAGGGGGCTGAGGAATCAGCCCCAGCATTTT
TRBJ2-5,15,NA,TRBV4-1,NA,CASSHRTNYQETQYF,TGCGCCAGCAGCCACCGGACGAACTACCAAGAGACCCAGTACTTC
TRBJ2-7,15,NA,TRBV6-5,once,CASSYSRGDSYEQYF,TGTGCCAGCAGTTACTCGAGGGGGGATTCCTACGAGCAGTACTTC
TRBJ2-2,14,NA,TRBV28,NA,CATMRGGTPGELFF,TGTGCCACCATGAGGGGAGGGACACCCGGGGAGCTGTTTTTT
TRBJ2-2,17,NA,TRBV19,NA,CASSMPGVGGPTGELFF,TGTGCCAGTAGTATGCCGGGGGTCGGGGGTCCCACCGGGGAGCTGTTTTTT
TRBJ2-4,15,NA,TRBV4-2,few,CASSQDRGTRNIQYF,TGTGCCAGCAGCCAAGATCGGGGTACTAGAAACATTCAGTACTTC
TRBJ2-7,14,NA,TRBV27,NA,CASRPFTGNYEQYF,TGTGCCAGCAGACCCTTTACCGGTAACTACGAGCAGTACTTC
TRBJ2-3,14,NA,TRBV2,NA,CASSGSPDTDTQYF,TGTGCCAGCAGCGGGAGTCCTGACACAGATACGCAGTATTTT
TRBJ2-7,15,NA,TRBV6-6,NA,CASSYSGQTSYEQYF,TGTGCCAGCAGTTACTCGGGACAGACTAGTTACGAGCAGTACTTC
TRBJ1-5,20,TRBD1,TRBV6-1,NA,CASSEGWGQGGGNSNQPQHF,TGTGCCAGCAGTGAAGGGTGGGGACAGGGAGGTGGTAATAGCAATCAGCCCCAGCATTTT
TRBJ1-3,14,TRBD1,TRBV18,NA,CASSTGLSGNTIYF,TGTGCCAGCTCGACAGGGTTGTCTGGAAACACCATATATTTT
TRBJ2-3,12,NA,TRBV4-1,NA,CATGRVQDTQYF,TGCGCCACCGGAAGGGTGCAAGATACGCAGTATTTT
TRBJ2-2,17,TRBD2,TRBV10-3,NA,CAISEGSGSVNTGELFF,TGTGCCATCAGTGAAGGTAGCGGGAGCGTTAACACCGGGGAGCTGTTTTTT
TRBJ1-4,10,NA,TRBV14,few,CASSGEKLFF,TGTGCCAGCAGTGGAGAAAAACTGTTTTTT
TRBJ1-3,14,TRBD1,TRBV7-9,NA,CASSANRGGNTIYF,TGTGCCAGCAGCGCGAACAGGGGGGGAAACACCATATATTTT
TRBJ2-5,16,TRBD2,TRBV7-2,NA,CASSLGTSGGRETQYF,TGTGCCAGCAGCTTAGGAACTAGCGGGGGACGAGAGACCCAGTACTTC
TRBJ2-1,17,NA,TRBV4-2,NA,CASSQDPGFSSYNEQFF,TGTGCCAGCAGCCAAGATCCGGGTTTCAGCTCCTACAATGAGCAGTTCTTC
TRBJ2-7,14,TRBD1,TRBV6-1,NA,CASSVRDRGHEQYF,TGTGCCAGCAGCGTACGGGACAGGGGCCACGAGCAGTACTTC
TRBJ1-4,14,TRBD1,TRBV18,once,CASSRTGTNEKLFF,TGTGCCAGCTCACGGACAGGAACTAATGAAAAACTGTTTTTT
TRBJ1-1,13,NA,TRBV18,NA,CASSPRTDTEAFF,TGTGCCAGCTCCCCCAGAACGGACACTGAAGCTTTCTTT
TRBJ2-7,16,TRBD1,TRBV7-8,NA,CASSLLRGQWSYEQYF,TGTGCCAGCAGCTTATTAAGGGGGCAATGGAGCTACGAGCAGTACTTC
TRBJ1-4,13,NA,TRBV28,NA,CASSSLQIEKLFF,TGTGCCAGCAGTTCGCTTCAAATCGAAAAACTGTTTTTT
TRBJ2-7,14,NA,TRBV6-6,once,CASRDGGANYEQYF,TGTGCCAGCAGGGACGGAGGGGCTAACTACGAGCAGTACTTC
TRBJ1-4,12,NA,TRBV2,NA,CASIATNEKLFF,TGTGCCAGCATTGCAACTAATGAAAAACTGTTTTTT
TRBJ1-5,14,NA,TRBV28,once,CASSLSWFGQPQHF,TGTGCCAGCAGTTTATCATGGTTCGGGCAGCCCCAGCATTTT
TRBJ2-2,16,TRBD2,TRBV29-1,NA,CSVLDSGRSGTGELFF,TGCAGCGTTCTAGATAGCGGGAGGTCGGGGACCGGGGAGCTGTTTTTT
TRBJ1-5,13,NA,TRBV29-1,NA,CSVKRDSNQPQHF,TGCAGCGTGAAGAGGGATAGCAATCAGCCCCAGCATTTT
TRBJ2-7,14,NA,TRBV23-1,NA,CASSLNQGLYEQYF,TGCGCCAGCAGCCTAAACCAGGGACTCTACGAGCAGTACTTC
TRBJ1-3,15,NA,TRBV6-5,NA,CASSSGVPFRNTIYF,TGTGCCAGCAGTTCAGGGGTCCCCTTCAGGAACACCATATATTTT
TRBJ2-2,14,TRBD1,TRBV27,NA,CASTGQGWTGELFF,TGTGCCAGCACGGGACAGGGGTGGACCGGGGAGCTGTTTTTT
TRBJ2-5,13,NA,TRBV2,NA,CASIQREQETQYF,TGTGCCAGCATCCAGAGGGAGCAAGAGACCCAGTACTTC